The 30 T cell receptor beta chains in this list originate from one sample, sequenced in a study of blood T cell repertoires in COVID-19. Measured with immunoSEQ multiplex PCR; TCRdb has only the in-frame clones, and not every one. The profile covers approximately 170,000 clones, with less than 80% appearing a single time and around 19% taken by the ten largest. Material: PBMCs or T cells enriched from blood (not recorded which). The origin of the receptors is a woman in her seventies in a cohort exposed to, infected with or recovered from COVID-19 (not recorded which).

This rearrangement joins TRBV7-9 to TRBJ2-7; TRBD1 agrees at 7 bases. Germline CDR1 and CDR2: SEHNR and FQNEAQ (reference sequence). CDR3 length: 14 amino acids. With V trimmed by 3 bases and J by 0 bases, 2 bases remained unmatched. The CDR3 coding sequence is TGTGCCAGCAGCTTCACAGGGGACTCCTACGAGCAGTACTTC. Translated: CASSFTGDSYEQYF.

This chain uses TRBV20-1 with TRBJ2-7; a weak D match, TRBD1 (7 bases). With 3 bases removed from V and 4 bases from J, the gap between germline ends came to 13 bases. This CDR3 contains 13 residues. Looked up from germline, CDR1 is DFQATT and CDR2 is SNEGSKA (reference sequence). The CDR3 DNA is TGCAGTGCTAGTAACAGGGGAGGATACGAGCAGTACTTC. This encodes CSASNRGGYEQYF.

V usage is TRBV11-2 and J usage is TRBJ1-3; D is possibly TRBD1 (6 bases). CDR3 length: 17 residues. CDR1 and CDR2 from the germline V gene are SGHAT and FQNNGV. Between the trimmed V and J ends, which lost 0 bases and 4 bases, there was a span of 16 bases. The CDR3 region is CASSLDVRQVSGNTIYF. DNA of the CDR3: TGTGCCAGCAGCTTAGATGTCCGACAGGTGAGCGGAAACACCATATATTTT.

This clone came up a few times. V usage is TRBV27 and J usage is TRBJ2-2, with D possibly matching TRBD1 (6 bases). Between the trimmed V and J ends, which lost 2 bases and 7 bases, there was a span of 23 bases. Per germline, CDR1 MNHEY and CDR2 SMNVEV (reference sequence). This CDR3 has 18 residues. The CDR3 DNA reads as TGTGCCAGCAGTTTACAGGGGCCCATGAAGGAGAGCCGCGGGGAGCTGTTTTTT. Its translation: CASSLQGPMKESRGELFF.

The V gene is TRBV11-3, the J gene TRBJ1-6, with TRBD1 as a possible D gene (5 bases). Trimming pared 8 bases from V and 4 bases from J, leaving 15 bases between. This CDR3 comprises 15 residues. Looked up from germline, CDR1 is SGHNT and CDR2 is YENEEA. The CDR3 DNA is TGTGCCAGCCGGTTTCGCGGGGCGTATAATTCACCCCTCCACTTT. Protein sequence: CASRFRGAYNSPLHF.

This clone was counted many times. The genes are TRBV2 and TRBJ2-7; 10 bases fit TRBD1. J lost 8 bases, V lost 1 base, and 2 bases had no gene match. Germline V gene data show CDR1 as SNHLY and CDR2 as FYNNEI. This CDR3 is built from 13 residues. The CDR3 region is CASSEVGQGKQYF. The CDR3 DNA sequence: TGTGCCAGCAGTGAAGTGGGACAGGGGAAGCAGTACTTC.

This clone was counted a single time. The chain's CDR3 is CASSFGGGDTEAFF. The DNA of the CDR3 is TGTGCCAGCAGCTTTGGAGGAGGAGACACTGAAGCTTTCTTT. V gene TRBV5-6 combines with J gene TRBJ1-1; D unresolved. Germline V lookup: CDR1 SGHDT, CDR2 YYEEEE. The V end lost 2 bases, the J end lost 3 bases, and 11 bases lay between the germline ends. This CDR3 is 14 amino acids long.

The sample holds a few counts of this clone. This sequence joins TRBV28 and TRBJ1-1; D call uncertain. Between the trimmed V and J ends, which lost 4 bases and 11 bases, there was a span of 17 bases. This CDR3 spans 13 amino acids. The germline gives CDR1 MDHEN, CDR2 SYDVKM. The CDR3 DNA is TGTGCCAGCAGTTCACAACAATCTTTGCGGGCTTTCTTT. It specifies CASSSQQSLRAFF.

This chain links TRBV3-1 (or the pseudogene TRBV3-2) with TRBJ1-3; 7 nucleotides agree with TRBD1. Germline V gene lookup returns CDR1 LGHDT and CDR2 YNNKEL (reference sequence). Trimming at V came to 4 bases and at J to 3 bases, leaving 9 bases not matched to a gene. The length of the CDR3 is 16 residues. This chain's CDR3 is CASSPTTGAGGNTIYF. Written as DNA, the CDR3 is TGTGCCAGCAGCCCCACCACAGGGGCGGGTGGAAACACCATATATTTT.

This clone was seen once. The chain carries TRBV24-1 and TRBJ1-2, with 9 bases lining up with TRBD1. The CDR3 is 14 amino acids. The V gene end was trimmed by 3 bases and the J gene end by 6 bases; junction bases not matched to a gene: 4. CDR1 and CDR2 from the germline V gene are KGHDR and SFDVKD. The CDR3 nucleotides are TGTGCCACCAGTGATCCGGGACAGGGCAATGGCTACACCTTC. Translated, it gives CATSDPGQGNGYTF.

This clone is labeled as medium-sized. The chain carries TRBV3-1 (or the pseudogene TRBV3-2) and TRBJ2-2; D gene unclear. This CDR3 comprises 14 residues. The V and J ends lost 2 bases and 4 bases respectively, with 8 bases between them. The germline CDR1 and CDR2 sequences are LGHDT and YNNKEL (reference sequence). The CDR3 loop is CASSQRLATGELFF. The CDR3 DNA follows: TGTGCCAGCAGCCAAAGACTCGCCACCGGGGAGCTGTTTTTT.

The chain is built from TRBV28 and TRBJ1-2; no firm D call. Germline V gene lookup returns CDR1 MDHEN and CDR2 SYDVKM. Trimming left V 4 bases short and J 8 bases short, with 11 bases between. CDR3 length: 12 residues. The CDR3 DNA follows: TGTGCCAGCAGTTGGCCGGGAGGCGGCTACACCTTC. Its translation: CASSWPGGGYTF.

This chain connects TRBV28 to TRBJ2-7; 8 bases fit TRBD1. This CDR3 comprises 15 residues. CDR1 MDHEN and CDR2 SYDVKM come from the germline V gene. Trimming cost V 6 bases and J 7 bases; bases outside gene matches: 14. This CDR3 is CASSKWDRRLGEQYF. CDR3 nucleotide sequence: TGTGCCAGCAGCAAATGGGACAGGCGCTTAGGAGAGCAGTACTTC. The whole variable domain, filled in from reference TRBV28 and TRBJ2-7, reads DVKVTQSSRYLVKRTGEKVFLECVQDMDHENMFWYRQDPGLGLRLIYFSYDVKMKEKGDIPEGYSVSREKKERFSLILESASTNQTSMYLCASSKWDRRLGEQYFGPGTRLTVT.

The V call is TRBV19, the J call TRBJ2-7; 11 nucleotides agree with TRBD1. J was trimmed by 2 bases and V by 5 bases; bases with no gene match: 2. The germline V gene has CDR1 LNHDA and CDR2 SQIVND (reference sequence). The CDR3 totals 14 residues. CDR3 protein: CASSGQGATYEQYF. The CDR3 DNA follows: TGTGCCAGTAGTGGACAGGGGGCGACCTACGAGCAGTACTTC.

This chain connects TRBV6-6 to TRBJ1-6, with TRBD1 identical over 7 bases. The CDR3 is made up of 15 amino acids. Germline V gives CDR1 MNHNY, CDR2 SVGAGI (reference sequence). V was clipped by 3 bases and J by 16 bases; unmatched bases: 15. The CDR3 coding sequence is TGTGCCAGCAGTTATCCGGCAGGGGGAAATACCAGGCTCCACTTT. Protein product: CASSYPAGGNTRLHF.

As concerns this clone: A read error may produce the germline difference seen at one junction end. The V call is TRBV4-1, the J call TRBJ1-4; D is ambiguous. This CDR3 has 13 residues. Germline V gene sequence: CDR1 MGHRA, CDR2 YSYEKL. For the CDR3, the DNA is TGCGCCAGCAGCCAAGATCTTGGAGGAGTTAAACTTTTT. Translating it yields CASSQDLGGVKLF.

The chain uses TRBV7-8 and TRBJ1-3; maybe TRBD1 (5 bases). Germline-derived CDR1 and CDR2 are SGHVS and FQNEAQ. Trimming took off 5 bases at V and 1 base at J, with 18 bases between the two ends. This CDR3 is 17 amino acids long. The CDR3 loop is CASSDRWGVSSGNTIYF. The CDR3 nucleotides are TGTGCCAGCAGCGACCGGTGGGGGGTTTCGTCTGGAAACACCATATATTTT.

This sequence joins TRBV15 and TRBJ2-2; a possible D gene is TRBD2 (9 bases). V lost 8 bases to trimming and J lost 7 bases, with 23 bases between them. CDR1 and CDR2 from the germline V gene are LNHNV and YYDKDF (reference sequence). The CDR3 consists of 16 residues. The CDR3 DNA reads TGTGCCACCGCAGGGGGCGGGAGGGTTGACCACGGGGAGCTGTTTTTT. It codes for CATAGGGRVDHGELFF.

The genes are TRBV7-2 and TRBJ2-1; TRBD1 agrees at 8 bases. The CDR3 is 14 residues long. Germline V gene sequence: CDR1 SGHTA, CDR2 FQGNSA. V gave up 4 bases and J gave up 6 bases; unmatched junction bases: 5. The CDR3 DNA follows: TGTGCCAGCAGCTCCCACGGACAGGGCAATGAGCAGTTCTTC. Protein sequence: CASSSHGQGNEQFF.

The V call is TRBV15, the J call TRBJ1-5; the D gene is possibly TRBD1 (6 bases). Deletions cut 1 base from V and 6 bases from J, with 7 bases between. Looked up from germline, CDR1 is LNHNV and CDR2 is YYDKDF (reference sequence). This CDR3 contains 13 residues. The CDR3 DNA is TGTGCCACCAGCAGAGGACAGGCTCAGCCCCAGCATTTT. Its translation is CATSRGQAQPQHF.

About this clone: Additional DNA sequences in this sample encode the identical CDR3. The DNA for the CDR3 is TGTGCCAGCTCACCCTCGGGGGACCAGCCCCAGCATTTT. Protein: CASSPSGDQPQHF. The rearrangement joins TRBV18 to TRBJ1-5; D might be TRBD1 (5 bases). Germline V lookup: CDR1 KGHSH, CDR2 LQKENI. The CDR3 runs 13 residues. V shed 3 bases and J shed 7 bases, with 10 bases lying between them.

V gene TRBV27 combines with J gene TRBJ2-5, with D tentatively TRBD2 (6 bases). The CDR3 spans 15 residues. The germline V and J ends were trimmed by 7 bases and 1 base, with 16 bases remaining between them. Germline CDR1 and CDR2: MNHEY and SMNVEV (reference sequence). CDR3 in DNA: TGTGCCAGCACTGCGAGGAGGGCAGCCCAAGAGACCCAGTACTTC. Protein sequence: CASTARRAAQETQYF.

The rearrangement links TRBV7-6 to TRBJ1-2, with a tentative D call TRBD1 (6 bases). The CDR3 has 14 residues. V lost 1 base and J 4 bases, leaving 10 bases between the germline ends. Germline V gene sequence: CDR1 SGHVS, CDR2 FNYEAQ. Written as DNA, the CDR3 is TGTGCCAGCAGCTTAGGCAGGGGTGGCTATGGCTACACCTTC. It translates to CASSLGRGGYGYTF.

J is TRBJ2-3 and V is TRBV9, with D tentatively TRBD2 (6 bases). CDR1 is SGDLS and CDR2 is YYNGEE in the germline V gene. The V end lost 0 bases, the J end lost 3 bases, and 14 bases lay between the germline ends. CDR3 length: 16 residues. The CDR3 protein is CASSVGDWGDTDTQYF. The CDR3 nucleotides are TGTGCCAGCAGCGTAGGCGATTGGGGGGATACAGATACGCAGTATTTT.

The rearrangement uses TRBV7-6 and TRBJ2-2, with D tentatively TRBD2 (5 bases). Germline CDR1 is SGHVS and CDR2 is FNYEAQ. V shed 0 bases and J shed 5 bases, with 10 bases lying between them. The CDR3 is made up of 15 amino acids. This chain's CDR3 is CASSLANRGTGELFF. As DNA, the CDR3 is TGTGCCAGCAGCTTAGCGAATCGAGGGACCGGGGAGCTGTTTTTT. Drawing the rest from reference TRBV7-6 and TRBJ2-2, the complete variable domain is GAGVSQSPRYKVTKRGQDVALRCDPISGHVSLYWYRQALGQGPEFLTYFNYEAQQDKSGLPNDRFSAERPEGSISTLTIQRTEQRDSAMYRCASSLANRGTGELFFGEGSRLTVL.

This clone was seen more than once but under ten times. The J gene is TRBJ1-1, the V gene TRBV7-9, with a tentative D call TRBD1 (6 bases). CDR1 and CDR2 (germline): SEHNR, FQNEAQ (reference sequence). The V end lost 5 bases, the J end lost 1 base, and 17 bases lay between the germline ends. CDR3 length equals 16 residues. Here the CDR3 reads CASSPRAGGANTEAFF. CDR3 DNA: TGTGCCAGCAGCCCCCGAGCGGGGGGCGCGAACACTGAAGCTTTCTTT.

This chain uses TRBV3-1 (or the pseudogene TRBV3-2) with TRBJ1-2, with 8 bases aligning to TRBD1. The germline gives CDR1 LGHDT, CDR2 YNNKEL (reference sequence). This CDR3 is built from 14 residues. V shed 4 bases, J shed 8 bases, and the junction held 9 bases outside the gene matches. The CDR3 DNA is TGTGCCAGCAGCCCGCGGACAGGGCGACGGGGCTACACCTTC. This sequence encodes CASSPRTGRRGYTF.

This clone showed up just once. This chain connects TRBV5-1 to TRBJ2-1, with 11 positions matching TRBD2. V shed 4 bases and J 7 bases; nucleotides not matched to a gene: 10. CDR3 length equals 16 residues. The germline V gene encodes CDR1 SGHRS and CDR2 YFSETQ. The CDR3, as DNA: TGCGCCAGCAGCGCCGTCGGTAGCGGGAGGGCAAATGAGCAGTTCTTC. Translating it yields CASSAVGSGRANEQFF.

V usage is TRBV28 and J usage is TRBJ2-3; the D gene is possibly TRBD1 (6 bases). Deletions cut 4 bases from V and 2 bases from J, with 13 bases between. CDR3 length: 15 residues. Germline values: CDR1 MDHEN, CDR2 SYDVKM. CDR3 in DNA: TGTGCCAGCAGTTACAGGGTTCAGGACACAGATACGCAGTATTTT. It codes for CASSYRVQDTDTQYF.

The gene calls are TRBV19 and TRBJ2-7, with 8 bases that match TRBD1. Germline CDR1 and CDR2: LNHDA and SQIVND (reference sequence). The CDR3 runs to 18 residues. J lost 1 base, V lost 6 bases, and 17 bases had no gene match. The CDR3 spells CASSIYYAGTGVSYEQYF. In DNA, the CDR3 is TGTGCCAGTAGCATATACTATGCAGGGACAGGTGTTTCCTACGAGCAGTACTTC.